Listed here are 13 T cell receptor beta chains from one sample, sequenced in a study of identical twins. TCRdb independently ran MiXCR on the 5' RACE reads; one entry per CDR3 protein. The sample holds a few hundred thousand distinct CDR3 sequences, 6.5% seen once. These data are also associated with another study on T cells expressing NK-cell markers.

Specimen: CD8+ T cells sorted from blood. The receptors derive from a woman in her late teens or twenties in good health.

The rearrangement links TRBV13 to TRBJ1-1; 7 bases map to TRBD1. V was clipped by 4 bases and J by 6 bases; unmatched bases: 11. The CDR3 has 15 residues. Looked up from germline, CDR1 is PRHDT and CDR2 is FYEKMQ (reference sequence). CDR3 nucleotides: TGTGCCAGCAGCTCCGCAGGGGGGGCTCTCGCTGAAGCTTTCTTT. It yields the protein CASSSAGGALAEAFF.

The chain joins TRBV7-9 to TRBJ1-1, with TRBD1 matching over 8 bases. CDR3 size: 17 residues. V was pared by 4 bases and J by 1 base, with 11 bases of the junction left unmatched. The germline CDR1 and CDR2 sequences are SEHNR and FQNEAQ (reference sequence). The CDR3 sequence: CASSSVGQGFWNTEAFF. The CDR3 DNA follows: TGTGCCAGCAGCTCCGTTGGACAGGGATTCTGGAACACTGAAGCTTTCTTT. Based on the CDR3 plus reference TRBV7-9 and TRBJ1-1, the full variable domain is DTGVSQNPRHKITKRGQNVTFRCDPISEHNRLYWYRQTLGQGPEFLTYFQNEAQLEKSRLLSDRFSAERPKGSFSTLEIQRTEQGDSAMYLCASSSVGQGFWNTEAFFGQGTRLTVV.

This clonotype has a count of ten or more. CDR3 sequence reads: CASSFEFSGPRGYEQYF. The CDR3 coding sequence is TGCGCCAGCAGCTTTGAATTTTCCGGGCCCAGGGGGTACGAGCAGTACTTC. The rearrangement uses TRBV5-1 and TRBJ2-7; 7 bases align to TRBD1. Germline loops: CDR1 SGHRS, CDR2 YFSETQ. The trim removed 2 bases at V and 4 bases at J, leaving 15 bases unmatched. The CDR3 extends over 17 amino acids.

At least ten counts were recorded for this clonotype. The genes are TRBV7-9 and TRBJ2-5, with TRBD1 as a possible D gene (5 bases). Per germline, CDR1 SEHNR and CDR2 FQNEAQ (reference sequence). Trimming cost V 4 bases and J 5 bases, with 17 bases left between them. The CDR3 runs 15 residues. CDR3 sequence (DNA): TGTGCCAGCAGCTCGTCCCTCAGGGCTCTGGAGACCCAGTACTTC. Its translation is CASSSSLRALETQYF.

V gene TRBV6-1 combines with J gene TRBJ1-1; D is unresolved. The CDR3 covers 14 residues. In germline, CDR1 is MNHNS, CDR2 SASEGT. V shed 6 bases and J shed 1 base, with 12 bases lying between them. The CDR3 here is CASSPLPGNTEAFF. CDR3 DNA sequence: TGTGCCAGCAGCCCCCTTCCGGGGAACACTGAAGCTTTCTTT.

This clonotype turned up a few times. This chain joins TRBV12-3 or TRBV12-4 and TRBJ2-1; D is unresolved. The V end was cut by 6 bases, the J end by 1 base, with 10 bases between. This CDR3 is 14 amino acids long. In DNA, the CDR3 is TGTGCCAGCAGACCCGGAAGGTCCTACAATGAGCAGTTCTTC. Translated: CASRPGRSYNEQFF.

The gene calls are TRBV27 and TRBJ2-3, with D perhaps TRBD2 (5 bases). Trimming took 4 bases from V and 0 from J, leaving 11 bases between them. There are 15 residues in the CDR3. In germline, CDR1 is MNHEY, CDR2 SMNVEV (reference sequence). This CDR3 reads CASSSPGYSTDTQYF. In DNA, the CDR3 is TGTGCCAGCAGTTCACCGGGATATAGCACAGATACGCAGTATTTT.

This clonotype was found many times. The J gene is TRBJ2-7, the V gene TRBV6-2 or TRBV6-3, with TRBD2 matching 14 bases. The CDR3 extends over 14 amino acids. J gave up 6 bases and V 4 bases, and 2 bases lay outside the gene matches. Germline loops: CDR1 MNHEY, CDR2 SVGEGT. For the CDR3, the DNA is TGTGCCAGCAGTTTCGGACTAGCGGGAGGCGAGCAGTACTTC. It translates to CASSFGLAGGEQYF.

There are many counts of this clonotype. J is TRBJ2-7 and V is TRBV20-1; TRBD1 matches 7 bases. CDR3 length: 11 amino acids. The V and J ends lost 6 bases and 4 bases, in that order; junction bases with no gene match: 3. Germline V lookup: CDR1 DFQATT, CDR2 SNEGSKA (reference sequence). The CDR3 sequence: CSARQGYEQYF. The CDR3 DNA reads TGCAGTGCCAGACAGGGTTACGAGCAGTACTTC.

This clonotype was picked up a small number of times. This chain joins TRBV7-9 and TRBJ1-1; maybe TRBD1 (6 bases). The V end was cut by 5 bases, the J end by 1 base, with 14 bases between. This CDR3 is built from 15 residues. Germline values: CDR1 SEHNR, CDR2 FQNEAQ (reference sequence). CDR3 bases: TGTGCCAGCAGCCCCACCGGACAGAAGAACACTGAAGCTTTCTTT. It yields the protein CASSPTGQKNTEAFF.

The V and J genes are TRBV29-1 and TRBJ1-4; D is possibly TRBD1 (5 bases). The ends were cut back, 7 bases at V and 7 bases at J, with 13 bases in the middle. The CDR3 runs to 12 residues. CDR1 SQVTM and CDR2 ANQGSEA come from the germline V gene. Here the CDR3 DNA reads TGCAGCGGGGGCTTGAGGGGTGAAAAACTGTTTTTT. Its translation is CSGGLRGEKLFF.

In this sample, this clonotype turned up once. For the CDR3, the DNA is TGTGCCACTCGGGGGGGGCCAGAGCAGTTCTTC. It yields the protein CATRGGPEQFF. The V call is TRBV11-2, the J call TRBJ2-1; 8 bases agree with TRBD2. The CDR3 runs 11 residues. Losses at the gene ends were 10 bases for V and 10 bases for J; bases not matched to a gene: 6. CDR1 is SGHAT, CDR2 FQNNGV, per germline. Together with reference TRBV11-2 and TRBJ2-1, the CDR3 gives the full variable domain: EAGVAQSPRYKIIEKRQSVAFWCNPISGHATLYWYQQILGQGPKLLIQFQNNGVVDDSQLPKDRFSAERLKGVDSTLKIQPAKLEDSAVYLCATRGGPEQFFGPGTRLTVL.

This clonotype was found many times. The rearrangement uses TRBV5-1 and TRBJ2-3, with D unresolved. V was shortened by 0 bases and J by 3 bases, with 11 bases between the two germline ends. Germline V CDR1 and CDR2: SGHRS, YFSETQ. The length of the CDR3 is 15 residues. In nucleotides, the CDR3 is TGCGCCAGCAGCTTGGTCGGCGGTATGACAGATACGCAGTATTTT. This translates into CASSLVGGMTDTQYF. The whole variable domain, filled in from reference TRBV5-1 and TRBJ2-3, reads KAGVTQTPRYLIKTRGQQVTLSCSPISGHRSVSWYQQTPGQGLQFLFEYFSETQRNKGNFPGRFSGRQFSNSRSEMNVSTLELGDSALYLCASSLVGGMTDTQYFGPGTRLTVL.